The sequence of this T cell receptor beta chain was determined in a study of blood T cell repertoires in COVID-19. Study at large: COVID-19 samples collected from the United States, Italy and Spain covered acute and convalescent phases. PBMCs, B-cell-depleted T cells, or T cells provided the cDNA or gDNA that made up the material.

Concerning this clone: Other DNA sequences within the sample encode an identical CDR3.

CDR1 SGHRS and CDR2 YFSETQ come from the germline V gene. The V end lost 0 bases, the J end lost 3 bases, and 10 bases lay between the germline ends. The CDR3 has 14 residues. In Seattle, patients joined the study during active infection and were tracked longitudinally. As originally analysed: By means of reference gene primer amplification, nucleated cell counts were estimated. Assay used: immunoSEQ multiplex PCR; TCRdb lists only in-frame clones, some missing. V and J calls and clone size are as listed in that table; D and trimming were resolved from the DNA. The repertoire holds some 240,000 clones, with around 87% as singletons.

Sequencing was carried out using peripheral blood. The TCR was taken from a woman in her fifties or sixties with COVID-19, enrolled during active disease. The chain recombines TRBV5-1 with TRBJ2-7, with D tentatively TRBD1 (6 bases). Here the CDR3 reads CASSLEQGVYEQYF. CDR3 nucleotides: TGCGCCAGCAGCTTGGAACAGGGTGTCTACGAGCAGTACTTC.